Sequencing of this T cell receptor beta chain was carried out in a study of response to subunit inactivated influenza vaccine. Germline V lookup: CDR1 DFQATT, CDR2 SNEGSKA (reference sequence). The V and J ends lost 6 bases and 4 bases respectively, with 17 bases between them. The CDR3 is made up of 14 amino acids. Broader study findings: The authors offered the suggestion that each seasonal influenza vaccination recruits few new T cells.

This clonotype has just a few counts. What it binds is unknown. Using its own MiXCR run on the RT-PCR reads, TCRdb lists one record per CDR3 protein. The table shows about 530,000 distinct CDR3 sequences, with roughly 13% occurring only once. The starting material was PBMCs from blood, obtained more than 35 days after vaccination. This sequence joins TRBV20-1 and TRBJ2-3; D possibly corresponds to TRBD1 (6 bases). The receptor's source is a man aged 50 to 59 who received an inactivated influenza vaccine. The CDR3 nucleotides are TGCAGTGCCGAGGGGGTCCCCCTTCCAGATACGCAGTATTTT. It translates to CSAEGVPLPDTQYF.